The rows below give T cell receptor beta chains drawn from one sample of a study of cytomegalovirus exposure and HLA in healthy donors. Repertoires were generated with immunoSEQ multiplex PCR, while TCRdb's copy carries only in-frame clones and drops some. The data hold over 150,000 clones, with more than 65% observed a single time. The specimen was PBMCs. Receptors were obtained from a girl aged 5-17 years in good health and CMV-seropositive. Each CDR3 is given with its conserved first and last residue. D genes are given only for firm matches. Clone size, where shown, is once, few, many, or a class for clones that have expanded.

j_call v_call d_call cdr3_length clone_size cdr3_aa cdr3_nt
TRBJ1-5 TRBV6-1 TRBD1 15 . CASRPQGYSNQPQHF TGTGCCAGCAGGCCACAGGGGTATAGCAATCAGCCCCAGCATTTT
TRBJ1-1 TRBV7-2 TRBD1 15 . CASSLARTGNTEAFF TGTGCCAGCAGCTTAGCGAGGACAGGGAACACTGAAGCTTTCTTT
TRBJ1-2 TRBV10-2 TRBD1 13 . CASSTGGHYGYTF TGCGCCAGCAGTACAGGGGGCCACTATGGCTACACCTTC
TRBJ1-4 TRBV5-1 TRBD1 15 . CASRGQGAYNEKLFF TGCGCCAGCAGGGGACAGGGGGCTTATAATGAAAAACTGTTTTTT
TRBJ1-3 TRBV11-2 . 17 . CASSRTPGPSSGNTIYF TGTGCCAGCAGCCGAACCCCAGGGCCGTCCTCTGGAAACACCATATATTTT
TRBJ1-5 TRBV7-2 TRBD1 15 . CASSLDTGGVQPQHF TGTGCCAGCAGCTTGGACACAGGGGGCGTACAGCCCCAGCATTTT
TRBJ2-1 TRBV30 TRBD2 15 . CAWSVASGGGNEQFF TGTGCCTGGAGTGTGGCTAGCGGGGGTGGAAATGAGCAGTTCTTC
TRBJ1-1 TRBV2 . 19 few CASSINFFRGPQRDTEAFF TGTGCCAGCAGCATAAATTTTTTCCGGGGACCACAGCGGGACACTGAAGCTTTCTTT
TRBJ1-5 TRBV6-1 . 15 . CASSGRQYSNQPQHF TGTGCCAGCAGTGGACGACAGTATAGCAATCAGCCCCAGCATTTT
TRBJ1-1 TRBV7-2 . 16 . CASTPQTGTPGSEAFF TGTGCCAGCACCCCCCAAACAGGGACACCAGGTTCTGAAGCTTTCTTT
TRBJ2-6 TRBV2 TRBD1 16 . CASSGQGYSGANVLTF TGTGCCAGCAGCGGACAGGGGTACTCTGGGGCCAACGTCCTGACTTTC